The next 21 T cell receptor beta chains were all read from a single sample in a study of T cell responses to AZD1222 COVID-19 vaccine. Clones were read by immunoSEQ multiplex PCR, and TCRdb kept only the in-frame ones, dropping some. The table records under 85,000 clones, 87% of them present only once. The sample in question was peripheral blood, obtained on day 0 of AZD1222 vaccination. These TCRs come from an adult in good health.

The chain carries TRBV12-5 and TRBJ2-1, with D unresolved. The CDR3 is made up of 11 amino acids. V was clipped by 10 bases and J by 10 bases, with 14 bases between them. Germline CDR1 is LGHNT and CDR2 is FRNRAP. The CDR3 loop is CATSLDHEQFF. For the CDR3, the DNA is TGTGCTACCAGCCTTGACCACGAGCAGTTCTTC.

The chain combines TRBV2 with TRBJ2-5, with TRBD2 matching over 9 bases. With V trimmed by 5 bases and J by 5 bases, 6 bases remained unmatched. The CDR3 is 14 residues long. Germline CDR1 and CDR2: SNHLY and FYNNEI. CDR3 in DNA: TGTGCCAGCAGTCCCGGGACTAGCTTGGAGACCCAGTACTTC. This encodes CASSPGTSLETQYF.

CDR3 nucleotides: TGCGCCAGCAGCCAAATTGTGCTAGCGGGAGATTATCGGGATACGCAGTATTTT. Translated, it gives CASSQIVLAGDYRDTQYF. V gene TRBV4-1 combines with J gene TRBJ2-3; 10 nucleotides match TRBD2. With V trimmed by 2 bases and J by 6 bases, 14 bases remained unmatched. This CDR3 has 18 amino acids. CDR1 and CDR2 from the germline V gene are MGHRA and YSYEKL.

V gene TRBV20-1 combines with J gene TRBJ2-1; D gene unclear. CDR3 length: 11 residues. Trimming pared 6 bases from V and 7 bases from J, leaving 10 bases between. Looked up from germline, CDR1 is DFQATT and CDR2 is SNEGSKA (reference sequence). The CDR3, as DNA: TGCAGTGCCGACGCCCGGAATGAGCAGTTCTTC. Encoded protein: CSADARNEQFF.

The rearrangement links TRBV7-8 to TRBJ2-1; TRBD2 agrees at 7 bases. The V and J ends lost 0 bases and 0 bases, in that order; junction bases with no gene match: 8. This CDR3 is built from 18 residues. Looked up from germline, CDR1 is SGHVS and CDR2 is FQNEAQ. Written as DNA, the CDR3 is TGTGCCAGCAGCTTAGCGCCCGGCGGGAGAAGCTCCTACAATGAGCAGTTCTTC. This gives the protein CASSLAPGGRSSYNEQFF.

The CDR3 DNA reads as TGTGCCATCAGTGAAGGACAGGAAAACACTGAAGCTTTCTTT. Protein: CAISEGQENTEAFF. The J gene is TRBJ1-1, the V gene TRBV10-3; TRBD1 matches at 7 bases. The CDR3 spans 14 residues. Germline V gives CDR1 ENHRY, CDR2 SYGVKD. Trimming took 3 bases from V and 2 from J; bases not matched to a gene: 3.

The CDR3 sequence is CASSQGFGGPGDTEAFF. For the CDR3, the DNA is TGTGCCAGCAGCCAAGGGTTCGGGGGACCCGGAGACACTGAAGCTTTCTTT. The chain couples TRBV3-1 (or the pseudogene TRBV3-2) to TRBJ1-1; tentative D call: TRBD1 (5 bases). CDR1 and CDR2 (germline): LGHDT, YNNKEL (reference sequence). The CDR3 length is 17 residues. Deletions cut 1 base from V and 3 bases from J, with 18 bases between.

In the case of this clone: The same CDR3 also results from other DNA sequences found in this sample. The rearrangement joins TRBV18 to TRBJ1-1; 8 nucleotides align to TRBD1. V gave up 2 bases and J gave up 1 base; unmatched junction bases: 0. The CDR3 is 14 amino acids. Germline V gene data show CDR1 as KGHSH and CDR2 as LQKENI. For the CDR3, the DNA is TGTGCCAGCTCACCAGGGACAGGGAACACTGAAGCTTTCTTT. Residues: CASSPGTGNTEAFF.

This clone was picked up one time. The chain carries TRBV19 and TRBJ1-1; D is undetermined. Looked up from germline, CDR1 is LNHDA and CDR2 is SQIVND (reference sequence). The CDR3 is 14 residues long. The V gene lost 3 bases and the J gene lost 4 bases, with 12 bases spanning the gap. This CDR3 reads CASSIRLTGTEAFF. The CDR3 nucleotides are TGTGCCAGTAGTATTAGGCTTACGGGCACTGAAGCTTTCTTT.

Here the CDR3 reads CASSARGDTQYF. CDR3 bases: TGTGCCAGCAGCGCCAGGGGGGATACGCAGTATTTT. J is TRBJ2-3 and V is TRBV11-3; 7 nucleotides agree with TRBD1. CDR1 and CDR2 (germline): SGHNT, YENEEA. The CDR3 covers 12 residues. Germline trimming cut 5 bases from V and 6 bases from J; bases unmatched to any gene: 2.

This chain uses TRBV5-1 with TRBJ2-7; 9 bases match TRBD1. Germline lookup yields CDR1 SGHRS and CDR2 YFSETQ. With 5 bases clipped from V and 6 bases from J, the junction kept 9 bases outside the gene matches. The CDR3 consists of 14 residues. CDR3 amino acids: CASSPGQGTSEQYF. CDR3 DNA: TGCGCCAGCAGTCCGGGACAGGGTACTTCCGAGCAGTACTTC.

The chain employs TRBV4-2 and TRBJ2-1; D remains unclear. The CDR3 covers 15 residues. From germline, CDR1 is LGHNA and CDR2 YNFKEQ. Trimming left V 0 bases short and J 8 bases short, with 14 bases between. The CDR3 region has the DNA TGTGCCAGCAGCCAAGATTTTGGCGTTACGGATGAGCAGTTCTTC. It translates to CASSQDFGVTDEQFF.

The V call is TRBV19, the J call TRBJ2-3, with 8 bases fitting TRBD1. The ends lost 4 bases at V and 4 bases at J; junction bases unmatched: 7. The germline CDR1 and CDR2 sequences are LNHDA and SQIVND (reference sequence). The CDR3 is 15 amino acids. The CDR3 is CASSTSGGLSDTQYF. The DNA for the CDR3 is TGTGCCAGTAGTACCTCAGGGGGCCTGTCAGATACGCAGTATTTT.

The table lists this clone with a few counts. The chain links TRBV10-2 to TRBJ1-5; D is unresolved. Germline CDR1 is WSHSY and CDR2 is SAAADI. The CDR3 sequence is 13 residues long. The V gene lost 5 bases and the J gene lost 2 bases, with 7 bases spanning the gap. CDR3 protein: CASSLRGNQPQHF. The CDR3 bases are TGCGCCAGCAGTTTACGGGGCAATCAGCCCCAGCATTTT.

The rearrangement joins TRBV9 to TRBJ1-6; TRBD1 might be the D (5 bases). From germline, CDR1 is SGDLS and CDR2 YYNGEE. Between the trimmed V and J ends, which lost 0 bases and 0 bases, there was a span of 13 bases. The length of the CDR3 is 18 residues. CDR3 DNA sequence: TGTGCCAGCAGCGTAGACGGGGCGGTCAGCTCCTATAATTCACCCCTCCACTTT. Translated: CASSVDGAVSSYNSPLHF.

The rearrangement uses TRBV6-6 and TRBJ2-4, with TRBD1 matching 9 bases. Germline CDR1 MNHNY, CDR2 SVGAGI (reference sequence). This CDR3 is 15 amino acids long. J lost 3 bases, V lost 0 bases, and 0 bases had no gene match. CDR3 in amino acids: CASSYSGQGKNIQYF. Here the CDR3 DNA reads TGTGCCAGCAGTTACTCGGGACAGGGCAAAAACATTCAGTACTTC.

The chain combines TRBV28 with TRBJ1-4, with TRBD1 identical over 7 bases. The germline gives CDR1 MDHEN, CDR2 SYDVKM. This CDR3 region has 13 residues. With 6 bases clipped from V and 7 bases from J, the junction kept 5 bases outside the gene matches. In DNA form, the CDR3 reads TGTGCCAGCAGACGGACAGGAACTGAAAAACTGTTTTTT. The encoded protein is CASRRTGTEKLFF.

The CDR3 protein is CASSPQGATYEQYF. The CDR3 nucleotides are TGTGCCAGCAGTCCACAGGGGGCGACCTACGAGCAGTACTTC. The rearrangement uses TRBV28 and TRBJ2-7; 9 nucleotides agree with TRBD1. Germline CDR1 reads MDHEN; CDR2 reads SYDVKM. V was clipped by 5 bases and J by 2 bases; unmatched bases: 4. CDR3 size: 14 residues.

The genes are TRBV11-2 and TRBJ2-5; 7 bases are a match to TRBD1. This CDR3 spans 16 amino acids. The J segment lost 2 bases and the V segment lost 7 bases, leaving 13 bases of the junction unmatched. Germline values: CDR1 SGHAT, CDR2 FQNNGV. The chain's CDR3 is CASTKGGTLKQETQYF. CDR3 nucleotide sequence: TGTGCCAGCACGAAAGGGGGCACCCTGAAACAAGAGACCCAGTACTTC.

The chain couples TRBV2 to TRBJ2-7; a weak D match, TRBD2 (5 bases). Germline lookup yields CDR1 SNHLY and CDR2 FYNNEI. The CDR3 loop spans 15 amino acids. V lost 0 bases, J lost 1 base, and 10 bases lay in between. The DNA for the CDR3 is TGTGCCAGCAGTGAAGCACTAGTATGGTCCTACGAGCAGTACTTC. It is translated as CASSEALVWSYEQYF.

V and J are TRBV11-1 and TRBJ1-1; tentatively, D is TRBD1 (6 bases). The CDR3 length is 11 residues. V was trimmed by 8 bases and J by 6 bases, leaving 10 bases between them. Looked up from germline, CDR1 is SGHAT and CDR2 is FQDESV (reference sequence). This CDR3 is CASQGRAEAFF. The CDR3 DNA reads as TGTGCCAGCCAGGGGCGCGCTGAAGCTTTCTTT. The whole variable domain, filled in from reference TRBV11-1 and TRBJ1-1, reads EAEVAQSPRYKITEKSQAVAFWCDPISGHATLYWYRQILGQGPELLVQFQDESVVDDSQLPKDRFSAERLKGVDSTLKIQPAELGDSAMYLCASQGRAEAFFGQGTRLTVV.